This T cell receptor (beta chain) was identified during a study of coeliac disease. Study-level background: Coeliac patients had active, refractory type I, or gluten-free-diet-controlled disease.

V lost 1 base and J 3 bases, leaving 13 bases between the germline ends. This CDR3 is built from 15 residues. Germline V gene sequence: CDR1 SGHKS, CDR2 YYEKEE (reference sequence). Some clones are missing from TCRdb's copy, which holds only in-frame ones; the method was immunoSEQ multiplex PCR. The sample records about 4,500 clones, 62% being singletons. Sequencing used intraepithelial lymphocytes from the gut. This receptor was taken from a woman aged 18-29 years with active celiac disease. J is TRBJ1-2 and V is TRBV5-5; TRBD1 is a possible D gene (5 bases). The CDR3 here is CASSLNIGTYYGYTF. DNA of the CDR3: TGTGCCAGCAGCTTGAATATCGGGACTTACTATGGCTACACCTTC.